The next 30 T cell receptor beta chains were all read from a single sample in a study of T cells in Graves' hyperthyroidism and ophthalmopathy. Authors of the study amplified TCR beta CDR3 regions from RNA transcripts. Carried out on the TCR CDR3, a first-round RT-PCR used the HTBI primer set. TCRdb passed the multiplex PCR reads through MiXCR, listing each CDR3 protein once. The data contain some 400,000 distinct CDR3 sequences, approximately 14% of them singletons. The specimen was blood. These TCRs come from a woman aged 55-75 years with Graves' hyperthyroidism.

V usage is TRBV19 and J usage is TRBJ2-4, with a possible D match to TRBD1 (5 bases). V dropped 0 bases and J dropped 7 bases, with 22 bases sitting between them. CDR3 length equals 18 residues. CDR1 is LNHDA and CDR2 is SQIVND in the germline V gene (reference sequence). In DNA, the CDR3 is TGTGCCAGTAGTATAGATTTCAAGGCGGCAGGGATAGAGAACATTCAGTACTTC. Protein product: CASSIDFKAAGIENIQYF.

This clonotype was counted ten times or more. The chain uses TRBV6-1 and TRBJ2-7, with 7 bases fitting TRBD1. The germline V gene has CDR1 MNHNS and CDR2 SASEGT. The CDR3 covers 15 residues. After removal of 6 bases from V and 3 bases from J, the junction contained 11 bases not matched to a gene. The DNA of the CDR3 is TGTGCCAGCAGACCCGCAGGGGGTTTTAACTACGAGCAGTACTTC. Translating gives CASRPAGGFNYEQYF.

This clonotype was seen many times. This chain uses TRBV7-9 with TRBJ2-1; D not resolved. The CDR3 spans 15 residues. Germline V gives CDR1 SEHNR, CDR2 FQNEAQ (reference sequence). Trimming removed 3 bases at V and 2 bases at J, with 11 bases between. DNA of the CDR3: TGTGCCAGCAGCTTGGAAGGGATAACCTACAATGAGCAGTTCTTC. Translation gives CASSLEGITYNEQFF.

The chain couples TRBV5-1 to TRBJ2-3; D is possibly TRBD1 (6 bases). Deletions cut 4 bases from V and 0 bases from J, with 9 bases between. The CDR3 has 14 amino acids. Germline V gene data show CDR1 as SGHRS and CDR2 as YFSETQ. DNA for the CDR3: TGCGCCAGCAGCCAAGGACAGAGCACAGATACGCAGTATTTT. Its translation is CASSQGQSTDTQYF.

This clonotype was seen a few times. Since a much larger clone is just one base distant, this may be a read error. The gene calls are TRBV7-8 and TRBJ2-5; weak D call: TRBD1 (6 bases). Germline V gene data show CDR1 as SGHVS and CDR2 as FQNEAQ. The CDR3 is 16 amino acids. Here the CDR3 DNA reads TGTGTCAGCAGCTTCCACAGGGTGATTGGGTTAGAGACCCAGTACTTC. It encodes CVSSFHRVIGLETQYF.

The sample holds a few counts of this clonotype. The chain is built from TRBV5-1 and TRBJ1-1; D remains ambiguous. Looked up from germline, CDR1 is SGHRS and CDR2 is YFSETQ. CDR3 size: 16 residues. Trimming cost V 1 base and J 2 bases, with 15 bases left between them. CDR3 sequence: CASSLRAAIVNTEAFF. In DNA form, the CDR3 reads TGCGCCAGCAGCTTGCGAGCAGCAATCGTTAACACTGAAGCTTTCTTT.

This clonotype was observed many times. The V gene is TRBV6-2 or TRBV6-3, the J gene TRBJ2-7, with 11 positions matching TRBD2. Per germline, CDR1 MNHEY and CDR2 SVGEGT. J lost 1 base, V lost 5 bases, and 4 bases had no gene match. The CDR3 is 15 residues long. As DNA, the CDR3 is TGTGCCAGCAGTCAGGGACTAGCGGTATCCTACGAGCAGTACTTC. Translating it yields CASSQGLAVSYEQYF.

This clonotype was seen at least ten times. The chain joins TRBV11-2 to TRBJ2-1; 8 bases match TRBD2. This CDR3 spans 16 amino acids. Unmatched junction bases numbered 15, after V lost 8 bases and J lost 6 bases. The germline V gene encodes CDR1 SGHAT and CDR2 FQNNGV. This chain's CDR3 is CASSFRGGESSNEQFF. The CDR3 coding sequence is TGTGCCAGCTCGTTCCGGGGGGGTGAATCGTCCAATGAGCAGTTCTTC.

This clonotype occurred many times. V usage is TRBV6-1 and J usage is TRBJ2-7, with TRBD2 matching 9 bases. Germline assignment: CDR1 MNHNS and CDR2 SASEGT. The CDR3 sequence is 13 residues long. The J segment lost 3 bases and the V segment lost 7 bases, leaving 4 bases of the junction unmatched. DNA for the CDR3: TGTGCCAGCAACCGCGGGAGGGACTACGAGCAGTACTTC. Amino acid sequence: CASNRGRDYEQYF.

About this clonotype: This may stem from a read error, because a much larger clone lies one nucleotide away. The V and J genes are TRBV11-1 and TRBJ1-2; D unclear. The CDR3 sequence is 13 residues long. CDR1 SGHAT and CDR2 FQDESV come from the germline V gene (reference sequence). The V and J ends lost 5 bases and 2 bases respectively, with 9 bases between them. CDR3 nucleotide sequence: TGTGCCAGCAGCCGGGCCAGCAACTATGGCTACACCTTC. It specifies CASSRASNYGYTF.

The V gene is TRBV20-1, the J gene TRBJ2-7; 7 bases are a match to TRBD2. The J segment lost 5 bases and the V segment lost 5 bases, leaving 15 bases of the junction unmatched. This CDR3 region has 15 residues. Germline V gene sequence: CDR1 DFQATT, CDR2 SNEGSKA (reference sequence). DNA of the CDR3: TGCAGTGCTCCCCGGACTGGCGGGAGCGGCGACGAGCAGTACTTC. Translated: CSAPRTGGSGDEQYF.

The chain links TRBV5-1 to TRBJ2-5; possible D gene TRBD1, 6 bases. V was trimmed by 4 bases and J by 2 bases, leaving 15 bases between them. CDR3 size: 15 residues. Looked up from germline, CDR1 is SGHRS and CDR2 is YFSETQ. The CDR3 protein is CASSPNGQSQETQYF. CDR3 bases: TGCGCCAGCAGCCCCAACGGACAGTCACAAGAGACCCAGTACTTC.

This clonotype was picked up many times. The chain recombines TRBV5-1 with TRBJ2-7; 7 bases are a match to TRBD1. CDR3 size: 17 residues. The germline V gene encodes CDR1 SGHRS and CDR2 YFSETQ. Losses at the gene ends were 3 bases for V and 2 bases for J; bases not matched to a gene: 14. The DNA of the CDR3 is TGCGCCAGCAGCTGGACCTCGGCCACAGGGGCCGCCTACGAGCAGTACTTC. It translates to CASSWTSATGAAYEQYF.

The table lists this clonotype with a few counts. The chain couples TRBV10-2 to TRBJ1-5; 7 bases are a match to TRBD1. Trimming cost V 10 bases and J 3 bases; bases outside gene matches: 6. The CDR3 contains 13 residues. Germline V gene lookup returns CDR1 WSHSY and CDR2 SAAADI. The CDR3 loop is CATGQAINQPQHF. The CDR3, as DNA: TGCGCCACCGGACAGGCGATCAATCAGCCCCAGCATTTT.

In its sample, this clonotype was seen many times. This chain links TRBV7-8 with TRBJ2-1; TRBD2 aligns across 12 bases. The V and J ends lost 2 bases and 10 bases, in that order; junction bases with no gene match: 15. Germline V gene data show CDR1 as SGHVS and CDR2 as FQNEAQ. CDR3 length equals 18 residues. CDR3 region: CASSLLPTSGRSTREQFF. CDR3 nucleotide sequence: TGTGCCAGCAGCTTACTACCGACTAGCGGGAGAAGTACGCGCGAGCAGTTCTTC.

This clonotype appeared many times. The V gene is TRBV5-1, the J gene TRBJ1-1; possibly TRBD1 for D (6 bases). The germline gives CDR1 SGHRS, CDR2 YFSETQ. Trimming stripped 10 bases from V and 2 bases from J, with 15 bases between. The CDR3 consists of 13 residues. The CDR3 sequence: CASARGLNTEAFF. In nucleotides, the CDR3 is TGCGCCTCCGCCCGGGGGCTAAACACTGAAGCTTTCTTT.

The J gene is TRBJ1-1, the V gene TRBV12-3 or TRBV12-4; D perhaps matches TRBD1 (6 bases). This CDR3 comprises 17 residues. V was cut by 3 bases and J by 7 bases, with 24 bases left in between. The CDR3 protein is CASSLGAGGHYIGEAFF. CDR3 bases: TGTGCCAGCAGTTTGGGGGCGGGGGGACATTACATTGGTGAAGCTTTCTTT.

This clonotype was observed a handful of times. The chain carries TRBV20-1 and TRBJ1-6; D not certain. The CDR3 is made up of 15 amino acids. Trimming took off 3 bases at V and 0 bases at J, with 9 bases between the two ends. Germline CDR1 is DFQATT and CDR2 is SNEGSKA (reference sequence). CDR3 DNA sequence: TGCAGTGCTAGGTGGGCCAGCTCCTATAATTCACCCCTCCACTTT. It encodes CSARWASSYNSPLHF.

CDR3 protein: CGAPEGATDTQYF. In DNA form, the CDR3 reads TGCGGCGCCCCGGAGGGTGCAACAGATACGCAGTATTTT. V gene TRBV29-1 combines with J gene TRBJ2-3; tentative D call: TRBD2 (6 bases). CDR3 length equals 13 residues. Germline V CDR1 and CDR2: SQVTM, ANQGSEA.

In this sample, this clonotype turned up many times. This chain uses TRBV6-1 with TRBJ1-2; 7 positions agree with TRBD1. Per the germline V gene, CDR1 is MNHNS and CDR2 is SASEGT. This CDR3 comprises 17 residues. Trimming took 8 bases from V and 0 from J; bases not matched to a gene: 15. As DNA, the CDR3 is TGTGCCAGCCGCCCTTGGGGGACAGAGATCACTAACTATGGCTACACCTTC. This gives the protein CASRPWGTEITNYGYTF.

Many counts were recorded for this clonotype. This chain connects TRBV12-3 or TRBV12-4 to TRBJ1-1; no definite D call. The CDR3 has 14 residues. V was pared by 2 bases and J by 1 base, with 8 bases between. In DNA form, the CDR3 reads TGTGCCAGCAGTTTATTCGGGGAGAACACTGAAGCTTTCTTT. This codes for CASSLFGENTEAFF.

This clonotype has a count of ten or more. V is TRBV7-8 and J is TRBJ2-5, with D possibly being TRBD1 (6 bases). V dropped 0 bases and J dropped 6 bases, with 8 bases sitting between them. The CDR3 runs to 13 residues. Germline loops: CDR1 SGHVS, CDR2 FQNEAQ. The CDR3 nucleotides are TGTGCCAGCAGCTTAGCAGGGGGAAAGACCCAGTACTTC. Protein: CASSLAGGKTQYF.

The gene calls are TRBV5-4 and TRBJ2-1, with 8 bases matching TRBD2. Per the germline V gene, CDR1 is SGHNT and CDR2 is YYREEE (reference sequence). The CDR3 runs 16 residues. The V and J ends lost 4 bases and 3 bases, in that order; junction bases with no gene match: 9. CDR3: CASSLGGTRGYNEQFF. In nucleotides, the CDR3 is TGTGCCAGCAGCCTAGGAGGGACTAGGGGCTACAATGAGCAGTTCTTC.

This clonotype was detected a few times. This chain connects TRBV27 to TRBJ1-4; 8 bases line up with TRBD1. V lost 6 bases to trimming and J lost 0 bases; unmatched junction nucleotides: 12. The germline CDR1 and CDR2 sequences are MNHEY and SMNVEV (reference sequence). The CDR3 is 18 amino acids. The CDR3 DNA follows: TGTGCCAGCAGCCCGACACAGGGGGGAGGACCAACTAATGAAAAACTGTTTTTT. Protein: CASSPTQGGGPTNEKLFF.

This clonotype has ten or more counts. The chain is built from TRBV12-3 or TRBV12-4 and TRBJ2-1, with no clear D. Trimming took off 6 bases at V and 5 bases at J, with 11 bases between the two ends. The CDR3 covers 13 residues. The CDR3 DNA is TGTGCCAGCAGCCTCGTCTCGCACAATGAGCAGTTCTTC. It yields the protein CASSLVSHNEQFF.

In this sample, this clonotype turned up many times. The chain couples TRBV3-1 to TRBJ2-3; a possible D gene is TRBD2 (5 bases). The V end lost 4 bases, the J end lost 7 bases, and 21 bases lay between the germline ends. CDR1 is LGHDT and CDR2 is YNNKEL in the germline V gene (reference sequence). The CDR3 contains 16 residues. Written as DNA, the CDR3 is TGTGCCAGCAGCCCAGAGAGGACTGGCCTAGGTCATACGCAGTATTTT. Translating gives CASSPERTGLGHTQYF.

The chain links TRBV11-2 to TRBJ2-3, with TRBD1 matching over 11 bases. V was pared by 5 bases and J by 0 bases, with 4 bases of the junction left unmatched. The germline gives CDR1 SGHAT, CDR2 FQNNGV. This CDR3 contains 16 residues. The CDR3 DNA is TGTGCCAGCAGCGCCGGGACAGGGGGTAGCACAGATACGCAGTATTTT. Amino acids: CASSAGTGGSTDTQYF.

This rearrangement joins TRBV4-1 to TRBJ2-5; D unclear. Between the trimmed V and J ends, which lost 4 bases and 4 bases, there was a span of 10 bases. CDR3 size: 13 residues. Germline CDR1 MGHRA, CDR2 YSYEKL. CDR3 coding DNA: TGCGCCAGCAGCCTAACGGAAGGAGAGACCCAGTACTTC. It encodes CASSLTEGETQYF.

The V call is TRBV5-5, the J call TRBJ2-3; maybe TRBD2 (6 bases). Between the trimmed V and J ends, which lost 1 base and 0 bases, there was a span of 15 bases. Germline CDR1 is SGHKS and CDR2 is YYEKEE (reference sequence). The CDR3 is 17 amino acids. The CDR3 nucleotides read TGTGCCAGCAGCTTGTGGCAGACTAGAATCAGCACAGATACGCAGTATTTT. It codes for CASSLWQTRISTDTQYF.

DNA of the CDR3: TGTGCCAGTAACACAGGGAATTGGCAGCCCCAGCATTTT. It encodes CASNTGNWQPQHF. The gene calls are TRBV19 and TRBJ1-5, with a weak D call TRBD1 (6 bases). V shed 7 bases and J shed 7 bases, with 14 bases lying between them. Germline V gene lookup returns CDR1 LNHDA and CDR2 SQIVND (reference sequence). The CDR3 consists of 13 residues.